This T cell receptor (beta chain) appears in the sequencing data of a study of blood T cell repertoires in COVID-19. Study as a whole: There were acute and convalescent COVID-19 samples, and they came from the United States, Italy and Spain. From T cells, B-cell-depleted T cells, or PBMCs came the material, which was cDNA or gDNA.

Study processing details: Estimates of nucleated cell counts were drawn from the amplification of reference gene primers. Sequenced by immunoSEQ multiplex PCR; TCRdb stores in-frame clones only, minus some. V and J calls and clone size are given by that table; D and trimming were obtained from the DNA. This sample has about 47,000 clones, with about 90% found just once. This CDR3 has 13 residues. CDR1 and CDR2 from the germline V gene are GTSNPN and SVGIG (reference sequence). The germline V and J ends were trimmed by 0 bases and 7 bases, with 9 bases remaining between them. The receptor's source is a man between 65 and 79 years old with active COVID-19. The chain carries TRBV30 and TRBJ2-2; no firm D call. The sample was peripheral blood. CDR3 sequence: CAWSVGEVGELFF. Here the CDR3 DNA reads TGTGCCTGGAGTGTAGGTGAGGTCGGGGAGCTGTTTTTT.